Listed below are T cell receptor beta chains from one sample, sequenced in a study of blood T cell repertoires in COVID-19. The table came from immunoSEQ multiplex PCR; TCRdb's copy has only in-frame clones and leaves some out. The sample yields around 150,000 clones, more than 75% seen once. The source material was peripheral blood. These receptors were taken from a man in his fifties or sixties with active COVID-19. Each CDR3 is given with its conserved first and last residue. D genes are given only for firm matches. Not every row has a clone size; where given, it reads once, few, many or a size class.

v_call	d_call	j_call	clone_size	cdr3_length	cdr3_nt	cdr3_aa
TRBV18	-	TRBJ2-7	once	14	TGTGCCAGCTCACCACAGGGGGACAACGGTAAGCAGTACTTC	CASSPQGDNGKQYF
TRBV9	-	TRBJ2-3	-	16	TGTGCCAGCAGCGTAGGGGTCGACTCCACTACAGATACGCAGTATTTT	CASSVGVDSTTDTQYF
TRBV10-3	-	TRBJ1-2	-	13	TGTGCCATCGTTGGGGGCGACTCCTATGGCTACACCTTC	CAIVGGDSYGYTF
TRBV18	TRBD2	TRBJ2-5	-	15	TGTGCCAGCTCACCATTAGCGGGAGAATCAGTAACCCAGTACTTC	CASSPLAGESVTQYF
TRBV7-2	-	TRBJ2-7	-	13	TGTGCCAGCAGCTTAGCAGGGGCCTACGAGCAGTACTTC	CASSLAGAYEQYF
TRBV7-9	-	TRBJ2-2	-	15	TGTGCCAGCAGCTCCCGAGGGGGATACACCGGGGAGCTGTTTTTT	CASSSRGGYTGELFF
TRBV5-4	TRBD1	TRBJ1-4	-	17	TGTGCCAGCAGCTCCCGAGCTGCGACAGGGTTTCAAGAAAAACTGTTTTTT	CASSSRAATGFQEKLFF
TRBV6-6	TRBD2	TRBJ2-2	-	16	TGTGCCAGCAGCCACTGGGACCGGGAGGGGACCGGGGAGCTGTTTTTT	CASSHWDREGTGELFF
TRBV29-1	-	TRBJ2-3	-	17	TGCAGCGTTGGGTTAGAGGGGGGGACACTCCACACAGATACGCAGTATTTT	CSVGLEGGTLHTDTQYF
TRBV5-5	-	TRBJ1-4	-	15	TGTGCCAGCAGCTTTCAGGCCAACGGGGGAGAAAAACTGTTTTTT	CASSFQANGGEKLFF
TRBV4-2	TRBD2	TRBJ2-5	once	17	TGTGCCAGCAGCCAAGGACTAGCGGGGGGGCTCGGAGAGACCCAGTACTTC	CASSQGLAGGLGETQYF
TRBV25-1	-	TRBJ2-3	-	13	TGTGCCAGCAGTGAATATCTAGGAGATACGCAGTATTTT	CASSEYLGDTQYF
TRBV21-1	-	TRBJ2-7	-	14	TGTGCCAGCAGCACTCCACAGGAGTCCTACGAGCAGTACTTC	CASSTPQESYEQYF
TRBV3-1/TRBV3-2	TRBD2	TRBJ2-5	-	16	TGTGCCAGCAGCCAACAATGGGGGACTAGCGGGGGGACCCAGTACTTC	CASSQQWGTSGGTQYF
TRBV9	TRBD2	TRBJ2-3	once	15	TGTGCCAGCAGACCTAGCGGGGGGCCTCGGGATACGCAGTATTTT	CASRPSGGPRDTQYF
TRBV5-1	-	TRBJ1-5	-	15	TGCGCCAGCAGCTTGAAGGGAGATAGCAATCAGCCCCAGCATTTT	CASSLKGDSNQPQHF
TRBV5-1	-	TRBJ2-7	-	13	TGCGCCAGCAGCTTGAACAGTTACTACGAGCAGTACTTC	CASSLNSYYEQYF
TRBV4-1	-	TRBJ2-1	-	16	TGCGCCAGCAGCCCAAGGGGGTCCCAGTTCAGCAATGAGCAGTTCTTC	CASSPRGSQFSNEQFF
TRBV7-3	TRBD1	TRBJ1-6	many	14	TGTGCCAGCAGCTTTCAGGGACAGAATTCACCCCTCCACTTT	CASSFQGQNSPLHF
TRBV3-1/TRBV3-2	TRBD2	TRBJ2-1	-	16	TGTGCCAGCAGCCAAGATCCGGCTAGCGGGGGGAATGAGCAGTTCTTC	CASSQDPASGGNEQFF
TRBV19	TRBD1	TRBJ2-7	-	14	TGTGCCAGTAGCTCGGGACAGGGCTCGTACGAGCAGTACTTC	CASSSGQGSYEQYF
TRBV7-2	-	TRBJ1-1	-	14	TGTGCCAGCAGACCACAGGAATTGAACACTGAAGCTTTCTTT	CASRPQELNTEAFF
TRBV7-2	-	TRBJ2-3	once	15	TGTGCCAGCAGCTCTCTAGGGGTCCCCACAGATACGCAGTATTTT	CASSSLGVPTDTQYF
TRBV18	TRBD2	TRBJ2-1	-	18	TGTGCCAGCTCACCAAATCAGTTAGCGGGCCTGAAGATCCATGAGCAGTTCTTC	CASSPNQLAGLKIHEQFF
TRBV5-1	-	TRBJ2-3	few	14	TGCGCCAGCAGCTTGGGCGGGAGCACAGATACGCAGTATTTT	CASSLGGSTDTQYF
TRBV3-1/TRBV3-2	TRBD2	TRBJ2-1	-	14	TGTGCCAGCAGCCAGGGTAGCGGGAGAAATGAGCAGTTCTTC	CASSQGSGRNEQFF
TRBV7-2	TRBD2	TRBJ2-5	once	13	TGTGCCAGCAGCGGGGGGGGGCAAGAGACCCAGTACTTC	CASSGGGQETQYF
TRBV7-2	-	TRBJ2-2	-	15	TGTGCCAGCACCCTCGGGGGTAGCAGCACCGGGGAGCTGTTTTTT	CASTLGGSSTGELFF
TRBV7-9	-	TRBJ1-1	-	14	TGTGCCAGCACCCCGGGAGGAGGAGACACTGAAGCTTTCTTT	CASTPGGGDTEAFF
TRBV3-1/TRBV3-2	-	TRBJ1-3	many	14	TGTGCCAGCAGCCAAGGGGCGTCTGGAAACACCATATATTTT	CASSQGASGNTIYF
TRBV11-3	-	TRBJ1-4	-	15	TGTGCCAGCAGCTCCGCCCCGGCTTCGGGAGAAAAACTGTTTTTT	CASSSAPASGEKLFF
TRBV2	TRBD1	TRBJ2-5	-	13	TGTGCCAGCCAACAGGGGCGTCAAGAGACCCAGTACTTC	CASQQGRQETQYF
TRBV7-9	TRBD2	TRBJ2-1	-	14	TGTGCCAGCAGCCGACTAGCGGGGGGGCCGCAGCAGTTCTTC	CASSRLAGGPQQFF
TRBV10-1	TRBD2	TRBJ2-3	-	17	TGCGCCAGCAAGGTCATCTCCGGGAGGCTGTCCGCAGATACGCAGTATTTT	CASKVISGRLSADTQYF
TRBV15	-	TRBJ2-3	-	16	TGTGCCACCAGCAGAGATGAGAATCCGCTCACAGATACGCAGTATTTT	CATSRDENPLTDTQYF
TRBV2	-	TRBJ1-6	once	15	TGTGCCAGCAGTCCCCCCGGGACTCTTAATTCACCCCTCCACTTT	CASSPPGTLNSPLHF
TRBV12-5	-	TRBJ2-2	once	17	TGTGCTAGTGGTTTGGTAACCCCGGGATCGAGCACCGGGGAGCTGTTTTTT	CASGLVTPGSSTGELFF
TRBV6-6	-	TRBJ2-7	-	13	TGTGCCAGCGCCAAAGGACAGTTCTACGAGCAGTACTTC	CASAKGQFYEQYF
TRBV5-1	-	TRBJ2-3	once	16	TGCGCCAGCAGCTTGGGGTATGCAGGATTGGCAGATACGCAGTATTTT	CASSLGYAGLADTQYF
TRBV18	TRBD1	TRBJ1-4	-	14	TGTGCCAGCTACGGCGGGACAGGGGGAGAAAAACTGTTTTTT	CASYGGTGGEKLFF
TRBV6-5	TRBD1	TRBJ1-6	-	16	TGTGCCAGCAGTTCTTTTTTAGGACAGGGGGGTTCACCCCTCCACTTT	CASSSFLGQGGSPLHF
TRBV9	-	TRBJ2-3	-	16	TGTGCCAGCAGCCCATCTGACTACTCGTCCACAGATACGCAGTATTTT	CASSPSDYSSTDTQYF
TRBV9	-	TRBJ2-1	-	19	TGTGCCAGCAGCGCTCCGGGGTACGAGTGGTGGGTGGGGTACAATGAGCAGTTCTTC	CASSAPGYEWWVGYNEQFF
TRBV3-1/TRBV3-2	TRBD1	TRBJ2-7	-	15	TGTGCCAGCAGCCAAGCCGGGACAGGGGCCTACGAGCAGTACTTC	CASSQAGTGAYEQYF